These T cell receptor beta chains were read from a single sample in a study of CD8 T cells in ankylosing spondylitis. MiXCR, applied by TCRdb to the 5' RACE reads, yields one record per CDR3 protein. The data show over 100,000 distinct CDR3 sequences, 9.5% to 12% seen once. The sample consisted of blood, either unsorted or a sorted T cell fraction (not recorded which). Source of these receptors: a female donor with ankylosing spondylitis or in good health (not recorded which). Both conserved end residues are part of each CDR3. D genes are given only for firm matches. Rows give clone size only sometimes, using once, few, many, or a class for an expanded clone.

J,size,V,D,CDR3
TRBJ1-5,many,TRBV4-2,-,CASSQDLGDQPQHF
TRBJ2-7,many,TRBV30,TRBD1,CAQARGPYEQYF
TRBJ2-3,few,TRBV29-1,-,CSAKFTDTQYF
TRBJ1-5,few,TRBV12-5,TRBD1,CASGLGGDQPQHF
TRBJ1-1,many,TRBV28,TRBD1,CASRTGGGTEAFF
TRBJ2-1,few,TRBV7-3,-,CASSQTRAGYNEQFF
TRBJ2-3,many,TRBV5-5,-,CASSSTASTDTQYF
TRBJ2-1,many,TRBV20-1,-,CSAPAFSSYNEQFF
TRBJ1-5,-,TRBV6-5,-,CASSYSAVTNQPQHF
TRBJ2-3,many,TRBV10-3,-,CAISDGGARDTQYF
TRBJ1-1,many,TRBV5-1,-,CASREGVSMNTEAFF
TRBJ2-1,many,TRBV7-9,TRBD2,CASSSGLADYNEQFF
TRBJ2-1,few,TRBV2,TRBD1,CASSKDRVDRNEQFF
TRBJ2-1,many,TRBV12-3/TRBV12-4,TRBD2,CASSPRTSLNEQFF
TRBJ2-5,many,TRBV11-2,TRBD2,CASSSLRLAGRETQYF
TRBJ1-1,many,TRBV5-5,TRBD1,CASSTDRGLTEAFF
TRBJ2-7,many,TRBV10-3,TRBD1,CAIKGGSGQGYSEQYF
TRBJ2-7,many,TRBV20-1,-,CSAWQNSYEQYF
TRBJ2-3,few,TRBV20-1,-,CSARDGAITQYF
TRBJ1-2,many,TRBV7-2,-,CASSLAPGNYGYTF
TRBJ1-1,many,TRBV18,-,CASSPRDAGGYDNTEAFF
TRBJ2-7,few,TRBV11-2,-,CASSLGMRQLSSYEQYF
TRBJ2-7,many,TRBV5-5,-,CASSEQPDSYEQYF
TRBJ2-1,many,TRBV5-1,TRBD2,CASSPNPSGSTYNEQFF
TRBJ1-3,many,TRBV7-2,TRBD1,CASSRGQNSGNTIYF
TRBJ2-7,once,TRBV7-9,-,CASSLVQVVKSYEQYF
TRBJ1-2,many,TRBV7-9,-,CASSPLGNYGYTF
TRBJ1-1,many,TRBV7-2,TRBD1,CASSFDRVTEAFF
TRBJ1-1,many,TRBV5-1,-,CASSLNGGDTEAFF
TRBJ1-6,-,TRBV11-2,-,CASSPPYSPLHF
TRBJ2-5,many,TRBV5-1,TRBD2,CASSIPVAGEETQYF
TRBJ2-2,many,TRBV20-1,TRBD2,CSARARGLANTGELFF
TRBJ2-7,many,TRBV6-1,TRBD1,CASIPGQGSSYEQYF
TRBJ2-5,many,TRBV5-1,-,CASSLVQKKETQYF
TRBJ2-5,many,TRBV19,-,CASRERGGETQYF
TRBJ2-1,many,TRBV11-2,-,CASSPLLAYNEQFF
TRBJ1-2,many,TRBV27,TRBD1,CASIGQGAMGYTF
TRBJ2-1,many,TRBV5-1,TRBD2,CASSLTSGRAANEQFF
TRBJ2-1,-,TRBV30,-,CARSAMLGQFF
TRBJ1-6,many,TRBV7-2,-,CASMVRAANSPLHF